This TCR beta chain was identified in a study of post-analysis software for immune sequencing data. Study context: The patients showed relapsing-remitting, secondary progressive and progressive-relapsing multiple sclerosis courses. General study points: Batch-matched samples strongly co-clustered by F measure. Significantly lower normalized Chao1 diversity was found in patients with multiple sclerosis relative to controls. Patients had higher frequencies than controls of a handful of TRBV segments, including TRBV5-6, TRBV5-1 and TRBV20-1.

TCR beta cDNA libraries included unique molecular identifiers. A population of 1 to 10 million T cells gave rise to a few hundred thousand cDNA molecules. TCRdb re-analysed the PCR reads in MiXCR, keeping a single row per CDR3 protein. The sample has about 770,000 distinct CDR3 sequences, about half seen once. On this clonotype itself: What it binds is unknown.

From germline, CDR1 is SGHTA and CDR2 FQGNSA. Trimming cost V 1 base and J 6 bases; bases outside gene matches: 2. The CDR3 is 14 residues long. The sample consisted of blood. This clonotype was obtained from a girl between 5 and 17 years old with multiple sclerosis. The chain couples TRBV7-2 to TRBJ2-2; TRBD1 aligns across 7 bases. The CDR3 loop is CASSLEQGAGELFF. CDR3 bases: TGTGCCAGCAGCTTAGAGCAGGGGGCCGGGGAGCTGTTTTTT.